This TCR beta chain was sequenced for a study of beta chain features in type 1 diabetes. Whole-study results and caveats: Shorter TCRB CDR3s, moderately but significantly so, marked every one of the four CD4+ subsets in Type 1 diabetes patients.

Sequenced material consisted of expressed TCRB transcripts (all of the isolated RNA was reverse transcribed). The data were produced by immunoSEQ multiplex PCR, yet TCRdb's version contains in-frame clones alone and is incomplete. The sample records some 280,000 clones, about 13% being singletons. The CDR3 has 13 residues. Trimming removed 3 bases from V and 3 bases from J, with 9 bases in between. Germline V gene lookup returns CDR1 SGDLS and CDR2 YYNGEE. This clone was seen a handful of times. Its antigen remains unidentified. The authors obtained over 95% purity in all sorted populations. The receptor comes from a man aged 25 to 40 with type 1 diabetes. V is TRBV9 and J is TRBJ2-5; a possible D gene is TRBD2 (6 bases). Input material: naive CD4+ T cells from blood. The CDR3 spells CASSGPSEETQYF. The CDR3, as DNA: TGTGCCAGCAGCGGACCTAGCGAAGAGACCCAGTACTTC.